This TCR beta chain was sequenced for a study of vaccination effects on CD4 cells after COVID-19. Trimming took off 0 bases at V and 3 bases at J, with 7 bases between the two ends. Looked up from germline, CDR1 is KGHDR and CDR2 is SFDVKD. The CDR3 consists of 15 residues. Only in-frame clones appear in the TCRdb table, and some are missing; sequencing was by immunoSEQ multiplex PCR. In the table there are 30,000 or so clones, 70% to 75% of which are singletons. Subsequent to a culture period of approximately 11 days, CD4+ T cells were isolated. As their vaccination, participants received two doses of either BNT162b2 or mRNA-1273. Days 3 and 7 saw half the medium replaced with IL-2 medium. About this clone itself: Its cognate antigen is unknown.

Sequencing used CD4+ T cells from PBMCs cultured without peptide, obtained after COVID-19 vaccination. The genes are TRBV24-1 and TRBJ2-2; D might be TRBD1 (5 bases). This clonotype originated in a human donor who received a COVID-19 vaccine. CDR3 amino acids: CATSDLPGYTGELFF. The CDR3, as DNA: TGTGCCACCAGTGATTTGCCAGGGTACACCGGGGAGCTGTTTTTT.